This T cell receptor (beta chain) was recovered during a study of OX40 agonist ivuxolimab in advanced cancers. For the study at large: Past anti-PD-1, anti-PD-L1 or anti-CTLA-4 therapy was accepted, and 30% to 50% had received some.

Findings of the study overall: CD8+ T cells showed, on average, more clonal expansion than CD4+ cells. Clones of CD4+ and CD8+ blood T cells grew by week 6 at doses of 0.1 to 3.0 mg/kg.

Data came from immunoSEQ multiplex PCR; TCRdb stores just in-frame clones and leaves some out. In the table there are about 84,000 clones, approximately 89% of which are singletons. On this clone: Its antigen is unidentified.

This CDR3 region has 17 residues. Trimming took off 2 bases at V and 0 bases at J, with 14 bases between the two ends. The germline gives CDR1 SGHVS, CDR2 FQNEAQ. Sequences were derived from CD4+ or CD8+ T cells sorted from blood, sampled in a trial of the OX40 agonist ivuxolimab. V usage is TRBV7-8 and J usage is TRBJ1-5; the D is unclear. The sequence derives from an adult with an advanced solid tumor such as melanoma, head and neck, liver or kidney cancer. As DNA, the CDR3 is TGTGCCAGCAGCTTATCCGCCGCAGGTAATAGCAATCAGCCCCAGCATTTT. Its protein product is CASSLSAAGNSNQPQHF.